One and the same sample provided the 23 T cell receptor beta chains below, sequenced in a study of T cell responses to AZD1222 COVID-19 vaccine. The assay was immunoSEQ multiplex PCR, and TCRdb's table has in-frame clones only and misses some. Here the sample spans tens of thousands of clones, 80% being singletons. The source material was peripheral blood, sampled on day 0 of AZD1222 vaccination. The receptor set was obtained from an adult in good health.

The chain uses TRBV7-2 and TRBJ1-3; TRBD1 aligns across 7 bases. V dropped 5 bases and J dropped 0; count of bases not matched to a gene: 10. The CDR3 spans 17 residues. CDR1 and CDR2 (germline): SGHTA, FQGNSA. DNA of the CDR3: TGTGCCAGCAGCCCGACGGGGGACAGATACTCTGGAAACACCATATATTTT. It specifies CASSPTGDRYSGNTIYF.

The genes are TRBV5-6 and TRBJ1-1; tentatively, D is TRBD1 (6 bases). V lost 1 base and J 1 base, leaving 11 bases between the germline ends. Germline assignment: CDR1 SGHDT and CDR2 YYEEEE. CDR3 size: 15 residues. The CDR3 nucleotides are TGTGCCAGCAGCTTGACAGGGCTGGGGAACACTGAAGCTTTCTTT. This gives the protein CASSLTGLGNTEAFF.

The J gene is TRBJ2-4, the V gene TRBV29-1, with TRBD2 identical over 8 bases. CDR1 and CDR2 from the germline V gene are SQVTM and ANQGSEA. This CDR3 spans 13 amino acids. The junction had 9 bases not matched to a gene; V was cut back by 7 bases and J by 7 bases. The DNA for the CDR3 is TGCAGCGCCGGAGCGGGAGTGAGGAACATTCAGTACTTC. Amino acid sequence: CSAGAGVRNIQYF.

The rearrangement links TRBV29-1 to TRBJ2-2, with D tentatively TRBD1 (5 bases). The CDR3 loop spans 15 amino acids. Trimming took off 2 bases at V and 3 bases at J, with 13 bases between the two ends. Germline V lookup: CDR1 SQVTM, CDR2 ANQGSEA. CDR3 in DNA: TGCAGCGTTGAAAGGGCAGGGAAGGACACCGGGGAGCTGTTTTTT. Protein: CSVERAGKDTGELFF.

This chain uses TRBV25-1 with TRBJ2-1; D is uncertain. With 4 bases removed from V and 4 bases from J, the gap between germline ends came to 8 bases. The germline gives CDR1 MGHDK, CDR2 SYGVNS. This CDR3 is built from 13 residues. This CDR3 reads CASSVGFYNEQFF. The DNA of the CDR3 is TGTGCCAGCAGTGTGGGGTTTTACAATGAGCAGTTCTTC.

The V and J genes are TRBV9 and TRBJ2-7; 13 nucleotides align to TRBD2. V lost 3 bases, J lost 2 bases, and 2 bases stayed unmatched. The CDR3 contains 15 residues. The V gene's germline CDR1 is SGDLS and CDR2 YYNGEE. CDR3 in DNA: TGTGCCAGCAGCGGGGGACTAGCGGGGCCCTACGAGCAGTACTTC. It translates to CASSGGLAGPYEQYF.

Regarding this clone: The sample contains more than one DNA sequence encoding this CDR3. This chain connects TRBV12-3 or TRBV12-4 to TRBJ2-7; D may be TRBD2 (5 bases). This CDR3 contains 13 residues. V was clipped by 2 bases and J by 2 bases, with 7 bases between them. CDR3 residues: CASSLSGTYEQYF. CDR3 in DNA: TGTGCCAGCAGTTTATCCGGGACCTACGAGCAGTACTTC.

This chain connects TRBV5-8 to TRBJ1-5; D ambiguous. The CDR3 is 15 amino acids. V lost 0 bases, J lost 2 bases, and 9 bases lay in between. CDR1 SGHTS and CDR2 YDEGEE come from the germline V gene. The CDR3 here is CASSLGWRGNQPQHF. DNA of the CDR3: TGTGCCAGCAGCTTGGGCTGGAGGGGCAATCAGCCCCAGCATTTT.

The chain recombines TRBV19 with TRBJ1-1; a possible D gene is TRBD1 (5 bases). Germline CDR1 reads LNHDA; CDR2 reads SQIVND (reference sequence). The ends were cut back, 7 bases at V and 0 bases at J, with 15 bases in the middle. The CDR3 spans 15 residues. As DNA, the CDR3 is TGTGCCAGTACCGGGAGGAGGGGTGTGAACACTGAAGCTTTCTTT. As protein: CASTGRRGVNTEAFF.

V and J are TRBV2 and TRBJ1-2; the match to TRBD1 covers 9 bases. Germline loops: CDR1 SNHLY, CDR2 FYNNEI. The CDR3 is made up of 16 amino acids. V lost 7 bases, J lost 1 base, and 10 bases stayed unmatched. The CDR3 DNA reads TGTGCCAGCAAAGTATCCATGGACAGGGGTAACTATGGCTACACCTTC. This translates into CASKVSMDRGNYGYTF.

The table lists this clone with a count of one. This chain joins TRBV5-4 and TRBJ1-2; 7 bases line up with TRBD1. CDR1 SGHNT and CDR2 YYREEE come from the germline V gene (reference sequence). The CDR3 spans 15 residues. V lost 4 bases, J lost 2 bases, and 8 bases stayed unmatched. The CDR3 bases are TGTGCCAGCAGCCCTAGGGACAGAAAAAACTATGGCTACACCTTC. Translating gives CASSPRDRKNYGYTF.

The chain carries TRBV24-1 and TRBJ2-3; D is unresolved. The V gene lost 2 bases and the J gene lost 1 base, with 9 bases spanning the gap. The CDR3 sequence is 15 residues long. The germline V gene has CDR1 KGHDR and CDR2 SFDVKD. The CDR3 loop is CATSDSRVGTDTQYF. CDR3 nucleotides: TGTGCCACCAGTGATTCACGGGTAGGCACAGATACGCAGTATTTT.

This rearrangement joins TRBV7-9 to TRBJ1-3; D is possibly TRBD1 (6 bases). The V and J ends lost 5 bases and 0 bases respectively, with 14 bases between them. This CDR3 contains 16 residues. CDR1 is SEHNR and CDR2 is FQNEAQ in the germline V gene (reference sequence). CDR3 nucleotide sequence: TGTGCCAGCAGCCCCCGGACAGCGGACTCTGGAAACACCATATATTTT. This translates into CASSPRTADSGNTIYF.

V and J are TRBV5-1 and TRBJ1-6; a weak D match, TRBD1 (6 bases). This CDR3 spans 14 amino acids. V was shortened by 5 bases and J by 7 bases, with 13 bases between the two germline ends. CDR1 and CDR2 from the germline V gene are SGHRS and YFSETQ. The CDR3 region has the DNA TGCGCCAGCAGAGACGGGAGGGGGAATTCACCCCTCCACTTT. Translating it yields CASRDGRGNSPLHF.

The chain has TRBV6-5 and TRBJ2-7, with D maybe TRBD2 (5 bases). The V gene lost 1 base and the J gene lost 0 bases, with 7 bases spanning the gap. The germline gives CDR1 MNHEY, CDR2 SVGAGI. The length of the CDR3 is 14 residues. Written as DNA, the CDR3 is TGTGCCAGCAGTTACTTCGGGGACTCCTACGAGCAGTACTTC. Amino acid sequence: CASSYFGDSYEQYF.

The genes are TRBV10-2 and TRBJ1-3, with TRBD1 as a possible D gene (5 bases). CDR1 is WSHSY, CDR2 SAAADI, per germline. The CDR3 totals 14 residues. Trimming stripped 6 bases from V and 4 bases from J, with 13 bases between. This CDR3 reads CASSGGGLGNTIYF. CDR3 nucleotide sequence: TGCGCCAGCAGCGGCGGGGGACTCGGAAACACCATATATTTT.

The chain links TRBV3-1 (or the pseudogene TRBV3-2) to TRBJ1-2, with D possibly TRBD1 on 6 matching bases. This CDR3 region has 14 residues. Germline values: CDR1 LGHDT, CDR2 YNNKEL (reference sequence). Trimming shortened V by 4 bases and J by 8 bases, and 17 bases separated the two germline ends. The CDR3 bases are TGTGCCAGCAGCCTTTCAGGGGCTCGCCCAGGCTACACCTTC. It specifies CASSLSGARPGYTF.

The chain uses TRBV5-1 and TRBJ1-1, with TRBD1 matching over 9 bases. V was clipped by 5 bases and J by 7 bases; unmatched bases: 9. Germline assignment: CDR1 SGHRS and CDR2 YFSETQ. The CDR3 consists of 14 residues. Written as DNA, the CDR3 is TGCGCCAGCAGGGCTACAGGGGGCAGCATTGAAGCTTTCTTT. It codes for CASRATGGSIEAFF.

The chain has TRBV7-2 and TRBJ2-5; D gene ambiguous. Germline CDR1 is SGHTA and CDR2 is FQGNSA. The length of the CDR3 is 13 residues. Trimming took 6 bases from V and 4 from J, leaving 12 bases between them. The CDR3 spells CASSSPGAETQYF. CDR3 nucleotides: TGTGCCAGCAGTAGCCCTGGTGCAGAGACCCAGTACTTC.

The chain carries TRBV30 and TRBJ2-4, with 10 bases fitting TRBD1. The V and J ends lost 5 bases and 0 bases, in that order; junction bases with no gene match: 7. This CDR3 region has 16 residues. The germline CDR1 and CDR2 sequences are GTSNPN and SVGIG (reference sequence). CDR3 region: CAWGTGVPLAKNIQYF. Here the CDR3 DNA reads TGTGCCTGGGGGACAGGGGTCCCACTAGCCAAAAACATTCAGTACTTC.

The V and J genes are TRBV29-1 and TRBJ1-2; TRBD1 aligns across 8 bases. This CDR3 is 13 amino acids long. V lost 5 bases and J lost 8; bases outside the gene matches: 10. Germline CDR1 and CDR2: SQVTM and ANQGSEA. CDR3 in amino acids: CSVRLGQAEGYTF. CDR3 sequence (DNA): TGCAGCGTTCGGTTGGGACAGGCCGAGGGCTACACCTTC. The variable domain in full, with the rest retrieved from reference TRBV29-1 and TRBJ1-2, is SAVISQKPSRDICQRGTSLTIQCQVDSQVTMMFWYRQQPGQSLTLIATANQGSEATYESGFVIDKFPISRPNLTFSTLTVSNMSPEDSSIYLCSVRLGQAEGYTFGSGTRLTVV.

CDR3 in DNA: TGTGCCAGCAGTGAACTGCCTGTGGGCGAGCAGTACTTC. Encoded protein: CASSELPVGEQYF. This chain connects TRBV2 to TRBJ2-7; no clear D. Germline CDR1 and CDR2: SNHLY and FYNNEI. This CDR3 spans 13 amino acids. V gave up 2 bases and J gave up 6 bases, with 11 bases separating them.

This clone was found once. The chain links TRBV7-8 to TRBJ2-5, with D possibly called TRBD1 or TRBD2 (5 bases each). CDR1 and CDR2 (germline): SGHVS, FQNEAQ. The CDR3 runs 15 residues. V was pared by 5 bases and J by 1 base, with 14 bases between. Here the CDR3 DNA reads TGTGCCAGCAGCCCCCTAGGGACCCTCCAAGAGACCCAGTACTTC. Its protein is CASSPLGTLQETQYF.